What follows are 10 T cell receptor beta chains derived from one specimen sequenced in a study of graft-versus-host responses after intestinal transplantation. TCRdb keeps only in-frame clones here, not all; method: immunoSEQ multiplex PCR. The profile shows 8,000 to 9,000 clones, approximately 29% of them singletons. Sequenced material: alloreactive CD4+ T cells from a mixed lymphocyte reaction culture, taken before intestinal transplant. The subset was: CFSE-low proliferating T cells sorted from approximately 6-day pre-transplant mixed lymphocyte reaction (GvH or HvG direction). These receptors all stem from a human patient who received an intestinal transplant.

This clone is medium-sized in the sample. The V and J genes are TRBV28 and TRBJ1-2; 8 bases line up with TRBD1. V shed 5 bases, J shed 8 bases, and the junction held 4 bases outside the gene matches. The CDR3 runs to 12 residues. Germline V gene sequence: CDR1 MDHEN, CDR2 SYDVKM. CDR3 protein: CASSQGAPGYTF. The CDR3 DNA sequence: TGTGCCAGCAGTCAGGGGGCGCCCGGCTACACCTTC.

This chain links TRBV25-1 with TRBJ2-1; tentative D call: TRBD2 (6 bases). V dropped 1 base and J dropped 0 bases, with 10 bases sitting between them. CDR1 MGHDK and CDR2 SYGVNS come from the germline V gene. The CDR3 spans 16 residues. The CDR3 region has the DNA TGTGCCAGCAGTGAATGGGCGGGAAGCTCCTACAATGAGCAGTTCTTC. It specifies CASSEWAGSSYNEQFF.

This chain joins TRBV2 and TRBJ2-2; TRBD1 aligns across 8 bases. After removal of 6 bases from V and 6 bases from J, the junction contained 6 bases not matched to a gene. Germline-derived CDR1 and CDR2 are SNHLY and FYNNEI. This CDR3 comprises 14 residues. The CDR3 protein is CASRGQGPSGELFF. The CDR3 DNA sequence: TGTGCCAGCAGAGGACAGGGCCCCTCCGGGGAGCTGTTTTTT. The entire variable domain, with the rest obtained from reference TRBV2 and TRBJ2-2, is as follows: EPEVTQTPSHQVTQMGQEVILRCVPISNHLYFYWYRQILGQKVEFLVSFYNNEISEKSEIFDDQFSVERPDGSNFTLKIRSTKLEDSAMYFCASRGQGPSGELFFGEGSRLTVL.

In this sample, this clone is medium-sized (0.01 to 0.1%). This chain links TRBV5-3 with TRBJ2-2, with a possible D match to TRBD2 (7 bases). TRBV5-3 is annotated as an ORF whose role is uncertain. Trimming removed 2 bases from V and 0 bases from J, with 8 bases in between. The CDR3 sequence is 15 residues long. CDR3 loop: CARSFGGPNTGELFF. The DNA for the CDR3 is TGTGCCAGAAGCTTCGGGGGGCCGAACACCGGGGAGCTGTTTTTT.

The gene calls are TRBV6-5 and TRBJ1-2, with D hard to call. Germline assignment: CDR1 MNHEY and CDR2 SVGAGI. This CDR3 region has 14 residues. The germline V and J ends were trimmed by 1 base and 5 bases, with 11 bases remaining between them. CDR3 protein: CASSYYRDGYGYTF. The CDR3 DNA follows: TGTGCCAGCAGTTACTACCGGGATGGGTATGGCTACACCTTC.

By share, this clone counts as medium-sized. The chain couples TRBV4-1 to TRBJ1-3, with D maybe TRBD1 (6 bases). CDR3 length: 15 residues. The germline V and J ends were trimmed by 5 bases and 0 bases, with 11 bases remaining between them. Germline CDR1 MGHRA, CDR2 YSYEKL. CDR3 sequence: CASSKGEASGNTIYF. In DNA form, the CDR3 reads TGCGCCAGCAGCAAGGGGGAAGCCTCTGGAAACACCATATATTTT.

This clone has more than one count but fewer than ten. The chain uses TRBV27 and TRBJ2-7, with 7 bases that match TRBD2. Per the germline V gene, CDR1 is MNHEY and CDR2 is SMNVEV (reference sequence). The CDR3 runs 14 residues. With 6 bases clipped from V and 3 bases from J, the junction kept 8 bases outside the gene matches. DNA for the CDR3: TGTGCCAGCAGCTCGTGGGGGGGATACTACGAGCAGTACTTC. Its translation is CASSSWGGYYEQYF.

The rearrangement links TRBV5-6 to TRBJ2-4; maybe TRBD2 (5 bases). The CDR3 has 13 amino acids. Germline V lookup: CDR1 SGHDT, CDR2 YYEEEE. V lost 4 bases, J lost 8 bases, and 13 bases lay in between. The CDR3 region has the DNA TGTGCCAGCAGCGCGGACCGGGGAGACATTCAGTACTTC. It is translated as CASSADRGDIQYF.

The chain recombines TRBV20-1 with TRBJ2-1; TRBD2 might be the D (5 bases). Trimming pared 2 bases from V and 11 bases from J, leaving 10 bases between. CDR1 and CDR2 (germline): DFQATT, SNEGSKA (reference sequence). The CDR3 runs 11 residues. The CDR3 sequence is CSARRLTQQFF. CDR3 nucleotide sequence: TGCAGTGCTAGAAGACTAACTCAGCAGTTCTTC.

This chain links TRBV29-1 with TRBJ2-1, with 14 bases matching TRBD2. With V trimmed by 3 bases and J by 9 bases, 7 bases remained unmatched. The CDR3 is 15 residues long. Germline CDR1 reads SQVTM; CDR2 reads ANQGSEA. CDR3 DNA sequence: TGCAGCGTTGACCAGGGACTAGCGGGAGTTGGTGAGCAGTTCTTC. Protein product: CSVDQGLAGVGEQFF.